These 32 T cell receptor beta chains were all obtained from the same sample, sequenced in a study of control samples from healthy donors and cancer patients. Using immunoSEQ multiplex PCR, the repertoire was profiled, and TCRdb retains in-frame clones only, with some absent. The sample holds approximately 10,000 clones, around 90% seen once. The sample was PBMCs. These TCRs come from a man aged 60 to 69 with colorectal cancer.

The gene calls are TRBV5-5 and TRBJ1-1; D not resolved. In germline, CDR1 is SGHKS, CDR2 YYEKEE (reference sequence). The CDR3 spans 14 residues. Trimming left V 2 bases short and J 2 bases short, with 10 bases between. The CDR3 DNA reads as TGTGCCAGCAGCTTTTATCCCAGAAACACTGAAGCTTTCTTT. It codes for CASSFYPRNTEAFF.

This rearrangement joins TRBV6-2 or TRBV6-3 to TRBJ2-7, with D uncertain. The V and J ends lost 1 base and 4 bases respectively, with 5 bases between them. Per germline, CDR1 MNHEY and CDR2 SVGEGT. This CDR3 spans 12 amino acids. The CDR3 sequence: CASSYFVYEQYF. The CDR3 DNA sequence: TGTGCCAGCAGTTACTTTGTTTACGAGCAGTACTTC.

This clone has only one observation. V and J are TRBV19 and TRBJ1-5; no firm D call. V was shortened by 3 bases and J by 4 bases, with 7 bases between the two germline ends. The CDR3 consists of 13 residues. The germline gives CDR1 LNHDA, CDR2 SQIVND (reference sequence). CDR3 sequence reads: CASSIRRNQPQHF. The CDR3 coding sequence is TGTGCCAGTAGTATCCGCAGAAATCAGCCCCAGCATTTT.

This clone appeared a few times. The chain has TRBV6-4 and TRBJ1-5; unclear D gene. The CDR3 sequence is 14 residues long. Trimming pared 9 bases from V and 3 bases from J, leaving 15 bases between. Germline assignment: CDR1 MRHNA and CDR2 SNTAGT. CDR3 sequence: CAREVLRSNQPQHF. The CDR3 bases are TGTGCCAGAGAAGTCCTCAGGTCCAATCAGCCCCAGCATTTT.

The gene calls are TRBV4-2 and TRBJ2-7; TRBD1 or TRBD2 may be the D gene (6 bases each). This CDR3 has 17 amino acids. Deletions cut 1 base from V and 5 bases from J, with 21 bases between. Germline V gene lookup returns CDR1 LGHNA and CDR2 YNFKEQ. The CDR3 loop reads CASSQVIEGGLPNEQYF. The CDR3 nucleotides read TGTGCCAGCAGCCAAGTTATTGAGGGGGGTCTCCCCAACGAGCAGTACTTC.

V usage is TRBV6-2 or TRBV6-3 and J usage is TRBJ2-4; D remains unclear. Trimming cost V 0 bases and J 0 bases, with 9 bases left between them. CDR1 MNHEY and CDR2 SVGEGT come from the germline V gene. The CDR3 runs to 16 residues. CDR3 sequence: CASSYSSGEAKNIQYF. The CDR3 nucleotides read TGTGCCAGCAGTTACTCGAGTGGAGAAGCCAAAAACATTCAGTACTTC.

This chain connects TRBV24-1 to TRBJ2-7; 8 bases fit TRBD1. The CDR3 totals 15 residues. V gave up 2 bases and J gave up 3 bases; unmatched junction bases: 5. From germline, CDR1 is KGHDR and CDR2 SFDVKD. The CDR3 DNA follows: TGTGCCACCAGTGATTCCGGGACAGGTAACTACGAGCAGTACTTC. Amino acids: CATSDSGTGNYEQYF.

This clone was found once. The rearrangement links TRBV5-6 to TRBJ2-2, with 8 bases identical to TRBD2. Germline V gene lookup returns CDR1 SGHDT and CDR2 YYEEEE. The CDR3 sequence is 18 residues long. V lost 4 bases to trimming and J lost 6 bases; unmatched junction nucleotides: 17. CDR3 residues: CASSAPGGAGVAAGELFF. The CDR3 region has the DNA TGTGCCAGCAGCGCGCCGGGGGGGGCCGGAGTGGCGGCCGGGGAGCTGTTTTTT. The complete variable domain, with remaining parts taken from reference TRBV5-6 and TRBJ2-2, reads DAGVTQSPTHLIKTRGQQVTLRCSPKSGHDTVSWYQQALGQGPQFIFQYYEEEERQRGNFPDRFSGHQFPNYSSELNVNALLLGDSALYLCASSAPGGAGVAAGELFFGEGSRLTVL.

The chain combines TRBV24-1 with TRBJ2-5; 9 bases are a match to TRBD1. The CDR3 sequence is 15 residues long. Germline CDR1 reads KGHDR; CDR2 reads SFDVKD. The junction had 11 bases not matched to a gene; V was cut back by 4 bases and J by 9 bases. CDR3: CATSEAQGAHVAQYF. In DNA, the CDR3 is TGTGCCACCAGTGAAGCACAGGGGGCGCATGTGGCCCAGTACTTC.

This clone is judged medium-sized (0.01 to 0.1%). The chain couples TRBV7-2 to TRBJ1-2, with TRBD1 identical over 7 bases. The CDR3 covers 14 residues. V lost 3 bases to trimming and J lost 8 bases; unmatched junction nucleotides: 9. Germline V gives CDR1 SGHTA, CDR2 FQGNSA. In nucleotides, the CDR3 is TGTGCCAGCAGCTTCGGGACAGAGCTCGAGGGCTACACCTTC. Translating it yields CASSFGTELEGYTF.

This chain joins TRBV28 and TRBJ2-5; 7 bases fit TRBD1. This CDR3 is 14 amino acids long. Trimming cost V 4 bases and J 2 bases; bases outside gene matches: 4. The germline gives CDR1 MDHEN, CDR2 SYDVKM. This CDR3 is CASSSGQAQETQYF. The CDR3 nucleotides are TGTGCCAGCAGTTCAGGACAGGCGCAAGAGACCCAGTACTTC.

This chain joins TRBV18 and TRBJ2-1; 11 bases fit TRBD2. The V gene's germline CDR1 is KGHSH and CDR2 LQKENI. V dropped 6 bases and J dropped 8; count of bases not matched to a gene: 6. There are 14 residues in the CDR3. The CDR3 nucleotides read TGTGCCAGCTCGGTAGCGGGGGGGCCCCATGAGCAGTTCTTC. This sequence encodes CASSVAGGPHEQFF.

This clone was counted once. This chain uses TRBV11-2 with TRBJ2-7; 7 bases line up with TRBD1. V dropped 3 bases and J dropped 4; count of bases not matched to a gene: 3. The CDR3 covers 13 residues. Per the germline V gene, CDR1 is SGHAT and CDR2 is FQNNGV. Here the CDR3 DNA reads TGTGCCAGCAGCTTGGGACAGCTGTACGAGCAGTACTTC. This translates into CASSLGQLYEQYF.

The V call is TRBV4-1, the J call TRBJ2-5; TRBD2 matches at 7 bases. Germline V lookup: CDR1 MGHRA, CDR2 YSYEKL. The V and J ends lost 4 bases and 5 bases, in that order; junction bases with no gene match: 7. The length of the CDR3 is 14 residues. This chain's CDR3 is CASSLGRGMETQYF. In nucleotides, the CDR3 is TGCGCCAGCAGCCTGGGGCGGGGGATGGAGACCCAGTACTTC.

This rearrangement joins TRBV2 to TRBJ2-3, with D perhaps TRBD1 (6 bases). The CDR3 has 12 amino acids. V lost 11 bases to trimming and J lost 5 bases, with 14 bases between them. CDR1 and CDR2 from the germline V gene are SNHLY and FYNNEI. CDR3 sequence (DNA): TGTGCCGCGGGTCCGACAGGAGATACGCAGTATTTT. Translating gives CAAGPTGDTQYF.

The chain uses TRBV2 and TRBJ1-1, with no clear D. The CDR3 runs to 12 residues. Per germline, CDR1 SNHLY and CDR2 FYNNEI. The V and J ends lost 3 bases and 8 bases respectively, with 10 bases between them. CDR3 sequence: CASSEDPREAFF. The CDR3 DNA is TGTGCCAGCAGTGAGGATCCCCGAGAAGCTTTCTTT. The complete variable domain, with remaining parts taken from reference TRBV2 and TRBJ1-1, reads EPEVTQTPSHQVTQMGQEVILRCVPISNHLYFYWYRQILGQKVEFLVSFYNNEISEKSEIFDDQFSVERPDGSNFTLKIRSTKLEDSAMYFCASSEDPREAFFGQGTRLTVV.

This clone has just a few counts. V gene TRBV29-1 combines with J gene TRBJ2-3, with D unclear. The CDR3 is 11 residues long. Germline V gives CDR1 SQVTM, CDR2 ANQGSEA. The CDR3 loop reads CSSFSGDTQYF. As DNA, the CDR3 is TGCAGTAGCTTTTCCGGCGATACGCAGTATTTT.

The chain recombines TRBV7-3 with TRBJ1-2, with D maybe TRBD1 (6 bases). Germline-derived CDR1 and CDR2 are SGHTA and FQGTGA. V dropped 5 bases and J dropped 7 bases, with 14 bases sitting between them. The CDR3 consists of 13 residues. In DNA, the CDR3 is TGTGCCAGCAGCCTGCAGGGGTTCTCTGGCTACACCTTC. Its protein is CASSLQGFSGYTF.

The CDR3 DNA is TGTGCCAGCAGCGTAGTGTCGGGGGCCGGTGAGCAGTTCTTC. The encoded protein is CASSVVSGAGEQFF. V gene TRBV9 combines with J gene TRBJ2-1; either TRBD1 or TRBD2 may supply D (6 bases each). Germline V gene lookup returns CDR1 SGDLS and CDR2 YYNGEE. This CDR3 region has 14 residues. The V gene lost 0 bases and the J gene lost 9 bases, with 13 bases spanning the gap.

The CDR3, as DNA: TGTGCCAGCAGTCGGGACAGGGACGAGCAGTACTTC. Protein product: CASSRDRDEQYF. This chain connects TRBV11-1 to TRBJ2-7; 9 bases fit TRBD1. Germline CDR1 and CDR2: SGHAT and FQDESV (reference sequence). There are 12 residues in the CDR3. V lost 6 bases and J lost 5; bases outside the gene matches: 2.

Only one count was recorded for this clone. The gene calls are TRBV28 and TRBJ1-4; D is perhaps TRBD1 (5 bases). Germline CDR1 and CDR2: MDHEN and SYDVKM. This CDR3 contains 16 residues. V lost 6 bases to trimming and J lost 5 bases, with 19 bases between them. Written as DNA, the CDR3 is TGTGCCAGCAGCCTCAAACCGGGACCGACGAATGAAAAACTGTTTTTT. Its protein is CASSLKPGPTNEKLFF. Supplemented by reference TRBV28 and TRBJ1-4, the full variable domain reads DVKVTQSSRYLVKRTGEKVFLECVQDMDHENMFWYRQDPGLGLRLIYFSYDVKMKEKGDIPEGYSVSREKKERFSLILESASTNQTSMYLCASSLKPGPTNEKLFFGSGTQLSVL.

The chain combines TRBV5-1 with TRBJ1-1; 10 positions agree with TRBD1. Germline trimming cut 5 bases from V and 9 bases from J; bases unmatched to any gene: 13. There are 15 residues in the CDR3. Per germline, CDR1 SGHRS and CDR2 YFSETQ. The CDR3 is CASRLSPGTGDQAFF. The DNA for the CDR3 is TGCGCCAGCAGGTTAAGTCCCGGGACAGGGGATCAAGCTTTCTTT.

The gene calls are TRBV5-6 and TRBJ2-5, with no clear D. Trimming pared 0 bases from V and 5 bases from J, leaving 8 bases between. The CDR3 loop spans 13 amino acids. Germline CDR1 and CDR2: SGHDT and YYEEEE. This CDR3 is CASSLGLRETQYF. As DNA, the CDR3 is TGTGCCAGCAGCTTGGGGTTGAGGGAGACCCAGTACTTC. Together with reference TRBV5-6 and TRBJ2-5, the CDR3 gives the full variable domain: DAGVTQSPTHLIKTRGQQVTLRCSPKSGHDTVSWYQQALGQGPQFIFQYYEEEERQRGNFPDRFSGHQFPNYSSELNVNALLLGDSALYLCASSLGLRETQYFGPGTRLLVL.

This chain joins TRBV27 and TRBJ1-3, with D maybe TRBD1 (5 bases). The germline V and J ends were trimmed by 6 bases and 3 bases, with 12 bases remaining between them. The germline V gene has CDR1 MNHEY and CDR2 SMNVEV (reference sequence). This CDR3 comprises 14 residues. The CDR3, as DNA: TGTGCCAGCAGCGGGGGGGGTAGTGGAAACACCATATATTTT. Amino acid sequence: CASSGGGSGNTIYF.

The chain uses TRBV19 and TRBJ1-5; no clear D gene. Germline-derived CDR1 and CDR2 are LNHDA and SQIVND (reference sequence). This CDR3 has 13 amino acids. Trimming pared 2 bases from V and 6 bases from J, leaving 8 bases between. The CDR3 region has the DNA TGTGCCAGTAGTATAATGAGGTCTCAGCCCCAGCATTTT. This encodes CASSIMRSQPQHF.

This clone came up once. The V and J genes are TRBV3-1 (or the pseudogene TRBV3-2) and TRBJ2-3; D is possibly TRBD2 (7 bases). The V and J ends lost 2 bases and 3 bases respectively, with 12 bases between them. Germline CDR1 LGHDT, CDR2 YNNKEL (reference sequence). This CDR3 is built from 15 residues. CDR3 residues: CASSQRGGRTDTQYF. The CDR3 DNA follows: TGTGCCAGCAGCCAAAGGGGGGGGAGGACAGATACGCAGTATTTT.

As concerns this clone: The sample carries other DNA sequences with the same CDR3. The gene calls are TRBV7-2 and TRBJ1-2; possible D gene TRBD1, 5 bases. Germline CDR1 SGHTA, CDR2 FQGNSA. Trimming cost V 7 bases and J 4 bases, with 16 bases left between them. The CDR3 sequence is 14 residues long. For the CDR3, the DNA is TGTGCCAGCAACAGAGACAGTCGCGGCTATGGCTACACCTTC. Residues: CASNRDSRGYGYTF.

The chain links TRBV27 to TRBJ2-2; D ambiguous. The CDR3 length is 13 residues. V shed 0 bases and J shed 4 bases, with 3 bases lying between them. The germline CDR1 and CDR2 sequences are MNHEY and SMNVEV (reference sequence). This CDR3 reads CASSLSRTGELFF. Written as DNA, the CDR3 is TGTGCCAGCAGTTTATCACGCACCGGGGAGCTGTTTTTT.

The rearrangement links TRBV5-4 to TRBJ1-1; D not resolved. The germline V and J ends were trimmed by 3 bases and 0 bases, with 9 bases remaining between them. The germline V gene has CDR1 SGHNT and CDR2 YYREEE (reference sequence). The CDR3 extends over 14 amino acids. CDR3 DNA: TGTGCCAGCAGCTCTAGGTCCTTGAACACTGAAGCTTTCTTT. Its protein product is CASSSRSLNTEAFF. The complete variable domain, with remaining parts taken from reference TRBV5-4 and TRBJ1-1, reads ETGVTQSPTHLIKTRGQQVTLRCSSQSGHNTVSWYQQALGQGPQFIFQYYREEENGRGNFPPRFSGLQFPNYSSELNVNALELDDSALYLCASSSRSLNTEAFFGQGTRLTVV.

The CDR3, as DNA: TGTGCCAGCAGCTTAGAGTTTTGGGGTGAGTTGAACACTGAAGCTTTCTTT. This encodes CASSLEFWGELNTEAFF. This chain uses TRBV13 with TRBJ1-1, with no clear D. CDR3 length: 17 residues. The V end lost 1 base, the J end lost 0 bases, and 15 bases lay between the germline ends. CDR1 and CDR2 (germline): PRHDT, FYEKMQ (reference sequence).

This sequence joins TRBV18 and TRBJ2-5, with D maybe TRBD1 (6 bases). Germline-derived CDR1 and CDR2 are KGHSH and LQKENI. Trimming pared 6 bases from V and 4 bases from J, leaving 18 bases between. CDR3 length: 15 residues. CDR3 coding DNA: TGTGCCAGCTCCCAAAGCAGGGGCGGTATAGAGACCCAGTACTTC. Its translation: CASSQSRGGIETQYF.

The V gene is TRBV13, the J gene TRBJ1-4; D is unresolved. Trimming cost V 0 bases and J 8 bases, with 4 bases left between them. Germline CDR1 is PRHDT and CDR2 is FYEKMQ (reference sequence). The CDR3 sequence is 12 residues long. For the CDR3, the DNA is TGTGCCAGCAGCTTAGGGGGAGAAAAACTGTTTTTT. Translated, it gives CASSLGGEKLFF.